Listed below are T cell receptor beta chains from one sample, sequenced in a study of T-cell reconstitution after alpha-beta-depleted transplantation in children. Using its own MiXCR run on the PCR reads, TCRdb lists one record per CDR3 protein. The table has 150,000 to 200,000 distinct CDR3 sequences, roughly 11% seen once; the top ten hold about 13%. Sequenced material: PBMCs, taken before TCRalphabeta/CD19-depleted stem cell transplant. The receptors here all came from a boy aged 2-15 years with acute myeloid leukemia, due to receive a stem cell transplant. Both conserved end residues are part of each CDR3.

V gene	J gene	CDR3 protein
TRBV5-1	TRBJ2-5	CASSLMGGRLKIETQYF
TRBV6-1	TRBJ2-5	CAANTVQETQYF
TRBV5-1	TRBJ1-2	CASSGVPGEGYTF
TRBV18	TRBJ1-1	CASSPQSLTAEAFF
TRBV5-1	TRBJ2-2	CASSLDLQTGELFF
TRBV2	TRBJ1-2	CASRLTLGGLGGYTF
TRBV20-1	TRBJ2-1	CSARGAAGSGLNLIFGEQFF
TRBV6-5	TRBJ2-1	CASSTLAPNYNEQFF
TRBV7-9	TRBJ2-1	CASSPMEGQDNEQFF
TRBV29-1	TRBJ1-1	CSGGPTEAFF
TRBV12-3/TRBV12-4	TRBJ2-6	CASSSPSRSGANVLTF
TRBV4-2	TRBJ2-2	CASSQDGGGFGTGELFF
TRBV12-3/TRBV12-4	TRBJ1-3	CASSRQTSGNTIYF
TRBV28	TRBJ2-3	CASTPKGTDTQYF
TRBV7-3	TRBJ2-1	CASSARTGGEQFF
TRBV6-5	TRBJ1-2	CASRLGLLDGYTF